Listed below are T cell receptor beta chains from one sample, sequenced in a study of naive and memory T cell subsets. TCRdb processed the UMI-ligation and nested PCR reads anew with MiXCR; each CDR3 protein has one entry. Among tens of thousands of distinct CDR3 sequences listed, 10% to 12% were seen once. The sequencing sample was made of naive CD4+ T cells from blood. The source is a human donor in good health. The CDR3 runs from the conserved cysteine through the conserved F or W. D genes are given only for firm matches. Clone sizes are given selectively: once, few, many, or a class where the clone is expanded.

TRBJ2-7	.	.	TRBV10-2	TGCGCCAGCAGTGACAGGTTGGGATTCTACGAGCAGTACTTC	CASSDRLGFYEQYF
TRBJ2-1	.	.	TRBV7-2	TGTGCCAGCAGCCCTTTAGGGGCGGGGGCATATAGTGGCTACAATGAGCAGTTCTTC	CASSPLGAGAYSGYNEQFF
TRBJ1-2	.	TRBD1	TRBV6-6	TGTGCCAGCGGTTCGGGACAGGGGGCAATAGGCTATGGCTACACCTTC	CASGSGQGAIGYGYTF
TRBJ1-4	few	.	TRBV7-6	TGTGCCAGCAGCCCGAGATCTCGGCAGGGTGCTGAAAAACTGTTTTTT	CASSPRSRQGAEKLFF
TRBJ1-2	few	.	TRBV7-2	TGTGCCAGCAGCTTAGCACAGCTCTATGGCTACACCTTC	CASSLAQLYGYTF
TRBJ1-1	.	TRBD1	TRBV20-1	TGCAGTGCTAGGCCTGGACAGGGGCGGGGGACTGAAGCTTTCTTT	CSARPGQGRGTEAFF
TRBJ2-7	few	.	TRBV15	TGTGCCACCAGCAGACGCGCCACTATCGAGATTTACCAGCAGTACTTC	CATSRRATIEIYQQYF
TRBJ2-7	many	TRBD1	TRBV11-1	TGTGCCAGCAGCTCCCTCGACCGGGACAGAGCCTACGAGCAGTACTTC	CASSSLDRDRAYEQYF
TRBJ2-7	.	TRBD2	TRBV18	TGTGCCAGCTCACCGCAGGGACGGGAGGGCGCATACGAGCAGTACTTC	CASSPQGREGAYEQYF
TRBJ2-5	few	TRBD2	TRBV20-1	TGCAGTGCTCGGACTAGCGGGGGTGGGGAGACCCAGTACTTC	CSARTSGGGETQYF
TRBJ2-7	many	.	TRBV7-2	TGTGCCAGCAGCTCGTCTCATTACGAGCAGTACTTC	CASSSSHYEQYF
TRBJ1-6	few	.	TRBV7-9	TGTGCCAGCGAGGCGGGCTCCTATAATTCACCCCTCCACTTT	CASEAGSYNSPLHF
TRBJ2-3	few	TRBD2	TRBV5-8	TGTGCCAGCAGCCTAACCCAAAGGCTCATCGGACTAGACCTCACAGATACGCAGTATTTT	CASSLTQRLIGLDLTDTQYF
TRBJ2-6	few	.	TRBV25-1	TGTGCCAGCAGTCCCCTTTGGACAGTCCCGACCTCTGGGGCCAACGTCCTGACTTTC	CASSPLWTVPTSGANVLTF
TRBJ2-3	many	.	TRBV2	TGTGCCAGCAGTCTCTACGCAACGAGCACAGATACGCAGTATTTT	CASSLYATSTDTQYF
TRBJ2-3	.	.	TRBV12-3/TRBV12-4	TGTGCCAGCAGTTTAGCTTATCCTGCGGATACGCAGTATTTT	CASSLAYPADTQYF
TRBJ2-3	.	TRBD1	TRBV18	TGTGCCAGCTCACCCCGGGGACAGGCGAGCACAGATACGCAGTATTTT	CASSPRGQASTDTQYF
TRBJ2-1	many	.	TRBV21-1	TGTGCCAGCAGCATGCGAGATAGCCTAGCGGGAGGGCCTCATGAGCAGTTCTTC	CASSMRDSLAGGPHEQFF
TRBJ2-3	few	.	TRBV12-3/TRBV12-4	TGTGCCAGCAGTCAAGGGACTGGCAGCACAGATACGCAGTATTTT	CASSQGTGSTDTQYF
TRBJ2-2	.	.	TRBV14	TGTGCCAGCAGCCAAGTCGGGCTTTATAGCAGGGAGCTGTTTTTT	CASSQVGLYSRELFF
TRBJ2-7	.	.	TRBV2	TGTGCCAGCAGTGAATTACAGGGATCCTACGAGCAGTACTTC	CASSELQGSYEQYF
TRBJ2-5	many	.	TRBV19	TGTGCCAGTAGTCGCTATACCCAAGAGACCCAGTACTTC	CASSRYTQETQYF
TRBJ2-1	many	TRBD2	TRBV7-9	TGTGCCAGCAGCTTAGTGGCCGCTAGCGGGGGTTACAATGAGCAGTTCTTC	CASSLVAASGGYNEQFF
TRBJ1-1	.	.	TRBV7-6	TGTGCCAGCAGCTTAGCGTGGAAGCACGAAGAAGCTTTCTTT	CASSLAWKHEEAFF